Below, one TCR beta chain is given with its context. The specificity of this receptor is unknown. There are no base qualities to consult, and no much larger clone falls within one base. Reading the germline V gene (reference sequence) gives CDR1 GTSNPN and CDR2 SVGIG. The CDR3 numbers 14 residues from cysteine through phenylalanine. Only the CDR3 portion is preserved as DNA: 42 bases, with reading frame beginning at the first base. Compared with germline, V lacks 8 bases and J lacks 0 bases; bases without a gene match: 3. To sequence the TCRbeta CDR3 region, genomic DNA was isolated from the sorted cells. The immunoSEQ Assay was used to sequence the TCRbeta CDR3 regions. Sourced from immuneACCESS, this table was stored by TCRdb with only in-frame sequences that have V and J called. A share of the clones is absent; for the studies checked, an unresolved V gene accounts for under half, and the remainder has no known explanation. The sample table holds 70,000 to 95,000 clones, of which 65% to 85% were seen once. The ten largest clones represent around 0.76% of the sample.

This entry is derived from a study of OX40 agonist ivuxolimab in advanced cancers. Turning to the overall study: Ivuxolimab was a fully human IgG2 agonistic monoclonal antibody targeting the costimulatory receptor OX40 (CD134). Prior anti-PD-1, anti-PD-L1 or anti-CTLA-4 therapy was permitted, and checkpoint inhibitors had been received by about 37% of dose-escalation patients. Intravenous ivuxolimab was administered to patients every 2 weeks at six dose levels: 0.01, 0.1, 0.3, 1.5, 3 and 10 mg/kg. The point of sequencing TCRbeta in the periphery was to test whether ivuxolimab changed TCR sequence diversity and drove clonal T-cell expansion. Of the approximately 50 dose-escalation patients, hepatocellular carcinoma was present in 19, melanoma in roughly 15, renal cell carcinoma in 9 and head and neck cancer in 9. The paper reports the monotherapy dose-escalation portion (N of about 56 patients) of the phase I ivuxolimab trial. Partial responses occurred in three dose-escalation patients, of whom one had hepatocellular carcinoma and two had cutaneous melanoma. In the dose-escalation cohort, 82.7% of patients were male, and the mean age was around 60 years, with a range of roughly 20 to 79. The paper's findings and limits, for the study overall: In the 0.1-3.0 mg/kg groups, partial responders had among the lowest normalized peripheral clonal expansion, particularly in CD8+ T cells. Antigen specificity was not determined for the clonally expanded peripheral T cells. Clonal expansion of both CD4+ and CD8+ blood T cells was observed from baseline to week 6 at doses 0.1 to 3.0 mg/kg. After ivuxolimab, more expanded clones were found on average in CD8+ T cells than in CD4+ T cells. Low levels of normalized T-cell clonal expansion were also shown by some nonresponding patients.

Patients with autoimmune disease history or receiving systemic immunosuppression were excluded from the trial. Peripheral blood for TCR sequencing was collected from all dose cohorts at baseline, on cycle 4 day 1, and on cycle 7 day 1. The samples were taken from a phase I, first-in-human, multicenter, open-label dose-escalation trial of ivuxolimab. Adults with locally advanced or metastatic melanoma, renal cell, hepatocellular, or head and neck squamous cell carcinoma were enrolled in the trial. Before TCR sequencing, CD4+ and CD8+ T cells were separately sorted from peripheral blood. The chain is assembled from TRBV30 and TRBJ2-2, with 10 bases aligning to TRBD2. The source is an adult with an advanced solid tumor such as melanoma, head and neck, liver or kidney cancer. The sample in question was CD4+ or CD8+ T cells sorted from blood, obtained in a trial of the OX40 agonist ivuxolimab. The CDR3 reads CARTSGPNTGELFF. Here is the DNA: TGTGCCCGGACTAGCGGTCCGAACACCGGGGAGCTGTTTTTT.